This entry lists 2 T cell receptor beta chains sequenced from one sample in a study of CD8 T cells in ankylosing spondylitis (dated by TCRdb to about 2017). Findings and caveats that apply to the study as a whole: Blood from ankylosing spondylitis patients appeared to be characterized by a TCR beta motif made up of seven or eight highly homologous amino acid variants.

No antigen has been identified for these receptors. Library construction relied on 5' RACE. These reads were obtained on an Illumina HiSeq 2500. TCRdb reran the public reads through fastp at Q25 and MiXCR, keeping productive beta chains. Merged by CDR3 protein, the rows form single entries marked with the most common genes and DNA. The sample contains approximately 400,000 distinct CDR3 sequences, over 15% of them found a single time. The top ten clones comprise about 0.94% of the sample. The sequenced material came from blood, either unsorted or a sorted T cell fraction (not recorded which). These receptors all stem from a male donor with ankylosing spondylitis.

The chain has TRBV27 and TRBJ2-1; D possibly corresponds to TRBD1 (5 bases). Germline loops: CDR1 MNHEY, CDR2 SMNVEV (reference sequence). The CDR3 is made up of 16 amino acids. V lost 6 bases and J 0 bases, leaving 15 bases between the germline ends. In nucleotides, the CDR3 is TGTGCCAGCAGAAGACAGAGGACGAGCTCCTACAATGAGCAGTTCTTC. It encodes CASRRQRTSSYNEQFF.

This clonotype has a handful of counts. The gene calls are TRBV27 and TRBJ2-1; D call uncertain. Germline V gene sequence: CDR1 MNHEY, CDR2 SMNVEV (reference sequence). The CDR3 has 15 amino acids. V dropped 1 base and J dropped 4 bases, with 11 bases sitting between them. The DNA of the CDR3 is TGTGCCAGCAGTTTATGGCAGGTGGGATACAATGAGCAGTTCTTC. Translation gives CASSLWQVGYNEQFF.